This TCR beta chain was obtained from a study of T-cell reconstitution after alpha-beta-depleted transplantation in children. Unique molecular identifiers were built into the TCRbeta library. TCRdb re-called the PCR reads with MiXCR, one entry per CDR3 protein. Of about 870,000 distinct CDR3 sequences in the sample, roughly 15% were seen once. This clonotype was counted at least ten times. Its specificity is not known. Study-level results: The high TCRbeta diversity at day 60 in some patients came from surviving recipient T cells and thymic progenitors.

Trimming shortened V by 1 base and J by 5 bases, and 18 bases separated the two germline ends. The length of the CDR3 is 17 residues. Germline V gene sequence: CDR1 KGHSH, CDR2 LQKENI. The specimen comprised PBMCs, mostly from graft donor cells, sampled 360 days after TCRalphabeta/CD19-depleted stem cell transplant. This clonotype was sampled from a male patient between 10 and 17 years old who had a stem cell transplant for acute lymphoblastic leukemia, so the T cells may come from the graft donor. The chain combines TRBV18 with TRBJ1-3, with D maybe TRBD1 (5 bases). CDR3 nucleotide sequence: TGTGCCAGCTCACCACGATTAGGGGTTCAACCAAGAAACACCATATATTTT. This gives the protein CASSPRLGVQPRNTIYF.